A selection of T cell receptor beta chains follows, all from one sample in a study of blood T cells in healthy people across ages. TCRdb processed the 5' RACE reads anew with MiXCR; each CDR3 protein has one entry. The table shows around 600,000 distinct CDR3 sequences, with around 48% occurring only once. Source material: blood. Every receptor here comes from an elderly man in good health. CDR3s include the opening cysteine and the closing phenylalanine or tryptophan. D genes are given only for firm matches. Not all rows give a size; the values are once, few, many and, for expanded clones, a class.

d_call: NA
clone_size: NA
j_call: TRBJ1-1
v_call: TRBV7-9
cdr3_aa: CASSFGPQATEAFF
cdr3_nt: TGTGCCAGCAGCTTCGGACCCCAGGCCACTGAAGCTTTCTTT

d_call: TRBD1
clone_size: few
j_call: TRBJ1-6
v_call: TRBV9
cdr3_aa: CASSAAGGRSPLHF
cdr3_nt: TGTGCCAGCAGCGCGGCAGGGGGTAGGTCACCCCTCCACTTT

d_call: TRBD1
clone_size: once
j_call: TRBJ2-7
v_call: TRBV28
cdr3_aa: CASSHRDSPTYEQYF
cdr3_nt: TGTGCCAGCAGCCACCGGGACAGCCCTACCTACGAGCAGTACTTC

d_call: TRBD1
clone_size: many
j_call: TRBJ1-6
v_call: TRBV6-1
cdr3_aa: CASSLTGGISSYNSPLHF
cdr3_nt: TGTGCCAGCAGTCTCACAGGGGGCATAAGCTCCTATAATTCACCCCTCCACTTT

d_call: NA
clone_size: few
j_call: TRBJ1-6
v_call: TRBV21-1
cdr3_aa: CASSPGHYNSPLHF
cdr3_nt: TGTGCCAGCAGTCCGGGACATTATAATTCACCCCTCCACTTT

d_call: NA
clone_size: NA
j_call: TRBJ2-3
v_call: TRBV6-1
cdr3_aa: CASSGRPGHRDTQYF
cdr3_nt: TGTGCCAGCAGTGGCCGCCCGGGCCACCGGGATACGCAGTATTTT

d_call: NA
clone_size: many
j_call: TRBJ1-1
v_call: TRBV5-1
cdr3_aa: CASSLAGGNTEAFF
cdr3_nt: TGTGCCAGCAGTTTAGCGGGCGGGAACACTGAAGCTTTCTTT

d_call: TRBD1
clone_size: NA
j_call: TRBJ2-7
v_call: TRBV5-1
cdr3_aa: CASSKGQIYEQYF
cdr3_nt: TGCGCCAGCAGCAAGGGACAGATCTACGAGCAGTACTTC

d_call: NA
clone_size: many
j_call: TRBJ2-7
v_call: TRBV7-9
cdr3_aa: CASSLEAVTYEQYF
cdr3_nt: TGTGCCAGCAGCTTAGAAGCAGTCACCTACGAGCAGTACTTC

d_call: NA
clone_size: few
j_call: TRBJ1-2
v_call: TRBV7-9
cdr3_aa: CASSLDVLSTGYGYTF
cdr3_nt: TGTGCCAGCAGCTTAGACGTATTATCCACAGGCTATGGCTACACCTTC

d_call: NA
clone_size: NA
j_call: TRBJ2-1
v_call: TRBV12-3/TRBV12-4
cdr3_aa: CASIQGAGGYNEQFF
cdr3_nt: TGTGCCAGCATTCAGGGAGCAGGGGGGTACAATGAGCAGTTCTTC

d_call: TRBD2
clone_size: NA
j_call: TRBJ2-5
v_call: TRBV24-1
cdr3_aa: CATSAGTSGIETQYF
cdr3_nt: TGTGCCACCAGTGCAGGGACTAGCGGGATCGAGACCCAGTACTTC

d_call: NA
clone_size: many
j_call: TRBJ2-5
v_call: TRBV6-5
cdr3_aa: CASSYSIGSQETQYF
cdr3_nt: TGTGCCAGCAGTTACTCGATTGGCAGCCAAGAGACCCAGTACTTC

d_call: NA
clone_size: NA
j_call: TRBJ2-1
v_call: TRBV29-1
cdr3_aa: CSVEKPKQFF
cdr3_nt: TGCAGCGTTGAGAAGCCAAAGCAGTTCTTC

d_call: NA
clone_size: NA
j_call: TRBJ2-2
v_call: TRBV6-2/TRBV6-3
cdr3_aa: CASSWGSSETGELFF
cdr3_nt: TGTGCCAGCAGTTGGGGGTCCTCAGAGACCGGGGAGCTGTTTTTT

d_call: NA
clone_size: NA
j_call: TRBJ1-2
v_call: TRBV20-1
cdr3_aa: CSANQGDYGYTF
cdr3_nt: TGCAGTGCTAACCAGGGAGACTATGGCTACACCTTC

d_call: NA
clone_size: few
j_call: TRBJ2-7
v_call: TRBV7-9
cdr3_aa: CASSLGSGGPYEQYF
cdr3_nt: TGTGCCAGCAGCTTAGGCTCAGGGGGGCCCTACGAGCAGTACTTC

d_call: NA
clone_size: NA
j_call: TRBJ1-4
v_call: TRBV29-1
cdr3_aa: CSAQGNEKLFF
cdr3_nt: TGCAGCGCCCAGGGTAATGAAAAACTGTTTTTT

d_call: TRBD1
clone_size: NA
j_call: TRBJ2-1
v_call: TRBV4-1
cdr3_aa: CASSQARTGGFNEQFF
cdr3_nt: TGCGCCAGCAGCCAAGCACGGACAGGGGGTTTCAATGAGCAGTTCTTC

d_call: TRBD2
clone_size: NA
j_call: TRBJ2-1
v_call: TRBV20-1
cdr3_aa: CSAWGLAGGIEQFF
cdr3_nt: TGCAGTGCCTGGGGACTAGCGGGGGGTATTGAGCAGTTCTTC

d_call: NA
clone_size: NA
j_call: TRBJ2-3
v_call: TRBV6-6
cdr3_aa: CASTPDQFTDTQYF
cdr3_nt: TGTGCCAGCACGCCCGACCAATTCACAGATACGCAGTATTTT

d_call: TRBD1
clone_size: NA
j_call: TRBJ1-2
v_call: TRBV12-3/TRBV12-4
cdr3_aa: CASKTGTGNGYTF
cdr3_nt: TGTGCCAGCAAAACCGGGACAGGGAATGGCTACACCTTC

d_call: NA
clone_size: NA
j_call: TRBJ2-3
v_call: TRBV7-2
cdr3_aa: CASTASWREDGDTQYF
cdr3_nt: TGTGCCAGCACAGCGTCGTGGAGGGAGGATGGGGATACGCAGTATTTT

d_call: TRBD2
clone_size: NA
j_call: TRBJ2-3
v_call: TRBV20-1
cdr3_aa: CSASSAGGADTQYF
cdr3_nt: TGCAGTGCTAGCTCAGCGGGAGGAGCAGATACGCAGTATTTT

d_call: TRBD2
clone_size: many
j_call: TRBJ2-1
v_call: TRBV7-9
cdr3_aa: CASSRVPGLALYNEQFF
cdr3_nt: TGTGCCAGCAGCCGGGTACCGGGACTAGCGTTATACAATGAGCAGTTCTTC

d_call: TRBD1
clone_size: NA
j_call: TRBJ1-4
v_call: TRBV29-1
cdr3_aa: CSGRQGGSEKLFF
cdr3_nt: TGCAGCGGTCGACAGGGAGGGAGTGAAAAACTGTTTTTT

d_call: NA
clone_size: NA
j_call: TRBJ1-2
v_call: TRBV30
cdr3_aa: CAWSKDRIYGYTF
cdr3_nt: TGTGCCTGGAGCAAAGACAGGATCTATGGCTACACCTTC

d_call: NA
clone_size: few
j_call: TRBJ2-5
v_call: TRBV7-9
cdr3_aa: CASSLRGTRQETQYF
cdr3_nt: TGTGCCAGCAGCTTACGAGGAACCAGGCAAGAGACCCAGTACTTC

d_call: TRBD2
clone_size: NA
j_call: TRBJ2-1
v_call: TRBV6-5
cdr3_aa: CASSYSGASGSYNEQFF
cdr3_nt: TGTGCCAGCAGTTACTCTGGGGCTAGCGGCAGTTACAATGAGCAGTTCTTC

d_call: TRBD1
clone_size: NA
j_call: TRBJ2-7
v_call: TRBV7-2
cdr3_aa: CASSQQGTSYEQYF
cdr3_nt: TGTGCCAGCAGCCAACAGGGGACCTCCTACGAGCAGTACTTC

d_call: NA
clone_size: NA
j_call: TRBJ2-1
v_call: TRBV7-8
cdr3_aa: CASSLAGSPLLSSYNEQFF
cdr3_nt: TGTGCCAGCAGCTTAGCGGGCAGCCCACTACTGTCCTCCTACAATGAGCAGTTCTTC

d_call: NA
clone_size: few
j_call: TRBJ2-6
v_call: TRBV18
cdr3_aa: CASSPASGANVLTF
cdr3_nt: TGTGCCAGCTCACCAGCCTCTGGGGCCAACGTCCTGACTTTC

d_call: TRBD2
clone_size: NA
j_call: TRBJ2-1
v_call: TRBV20-1
cdr3_aa: CSARTAGGNNEQFF
cdr3_nt: TGCAGCGCTAGGACGGCGGGAGGAAACAATGAGCAGTTCTTC

d_call: NA
clone_size: NA
j_call: TRBJ1-5
v_call: TRBV7-2
cdr3_aa: CASSYDRKPQHF
cdr3_nt: TGTGCCAGCAGCTACGACAGAAAGCCCCAGCATTTT

d_call: NA
clone_size: few
j_call: TRBJ2-7
v_call: TRBV7-9
cdr3_aa: CASSVGGAAYEQYF
cdr3_nt: TGTGCCAGCAGTGTAGGGGGGGCAGCCTACGAGCAGTACTTC

d_call: NA
clone_size: NA
j_call: TRBJ1-6
v_call: TRBV6-6
cdr3_aa: CASSSGTTYNSPLHF
cdr3_nt: TGTGCCAGCAGTTCAGGGACAACTTATAATTCACCCCTCCACTTT

d_call: NA
clone_size: many
j_call: TRBJ2-3
v_call: TRBV6-5
cdr3_aa: CASSSYRVMVPDTQYF
cdr3_nt: TGTGCCAGCAGTTCTTACAGGGTGATGGTCCCAGATACGCAGTATTTT

d_call: TRBD2
clone_size: NA
j_call: TRBJ2-5
v_call: TRBV28
cdr3_aa: CASSLSSGRLETQYF
cdr3_nt: TGTGCCAGCAGTTTATCTAGCGGGAGGCTGGAGACCCAGTACTTC

d_call: TRBD2
clone_size: NA
j_call: TRBJ2-3
v_call: TRBV5-6
cdr3_aa: CASSRRTSGGSTDTQYF
cdr3_nt: TGTGCCAGCAGCCGTCGGACTAGCGGGGGATCCACAGATACGCAGTATTTT

d_call: NA
clone_size: NA
j_call: TRBJ2-5
v_call: TRBV29-1
cdr3_aa: CSVSRAQETQYF
cdr3_nt: TGCAGCGTTTCCCGGGCCCAAGAGACCCAGTACTTC

d_call: TRBD1
clone_size: NA
j_call: TRBJ2-5
v_call: TRBV28
cdr3_aa: CASSLTTGGQETQYF
cdr3_nt: TGTGCCAGCAGTTTAACAACAGGGGGGCAAGAGACCCAGTACTTC

d_call: TRBD2
clone_size: NA
j_call: TRBJ2-5
v_call: TRBV14
cdr3_aa: CASSRTSGDEQYF
cdr3_nt: TGTGCCAGCAGCCGGACTAGCGGGGATGAGCAGTACTTC

d_call: NA
clone_size: NA
j_call: TRBJ2-5
v_call: TRBV4-3
cdr3_aa: CASSQVGGDRAETQYF
cdr3_nt: TGCGCCAGCAGCCAAGTTGGGGGGGACAGAGCAGAGACCCAGTACTTC

d_call: NA
clone_size: NA
j_call: TRBJ2-2
v_call: TRBV6-5
cdr3_aa: CASSYSLWGPTGELFF
cdr3_nt: TGTGCCAGCAGTTACTCGTTGTGGGGGCCCACCGGGGAGCTGTTTTTT

d_call: NA
clone_size: many
j_call: TRBJ1-1
v_call: TRBV6-6
cdr3_aa: CASNLQAGEVTEAFF
cdr3_nt: TGTGCCAGCAACCTTCAGGCGGGTGAGGTTACTGAAGCTTTCTTT

d_call: NA
clone_size: NA
j_call: TRBJ2-1
v_call: TRBV7-3
cdr3_aa: CASSPHARGWYNKGNEQFF
cdr3_nt: TGTGCCAGCAGCCCTCACGCTCGTGGCTGGTACAATAAGGGGAATGAGCAGTTCTTC

d_call: TRBD1
clone_size: NA
j_call: TRBJ1-1
v_call: TRBV20-1
cdr3_aa: CSARADRETEAFF
cdr3_nt: TGCAGTGCTAGAGCTGACAGGGAAACTGAAGCTTTCTTT

d_call: NA
clone_size: NA
j_call: TRBJ1-1
v_call: TRBV12-3/TRBV12-4
cdr3_aa: CASSFSRTEAFF
cdr3_nt: TGTGCCAGCAGTTTCTCGAGGACTGAAGCTTTCTTT

d_call: NA
clone_size: few
j_call: TRBJ2-7
v_call: TRBV13
cdr3_aa: CASSQPPYEQYF
cdr3_nt: TGTGCCAGCAGCCAACCACCCTACGAGCAGTACTTC

d_call: NA
clone_size: few
j_call: TRBJ2-1
v_call: TRBV11-2
cdr3_aa: CASSFAPVQVVGNEQFF
cdr3_nt: TGTGCCAGCAGCTTTGCGCCTGTGCAGGTTGTTGGGAATGAGCAGTTCTTC

d_call: TRBD2
clone_size: NA
j_call: TRBJ2-3
v_call: TRBV2
cdr3_aa: CASSEAGLAPYTQYF
cdr3_nt: TGTGCCAGCAGTGAAGCGGGACTAGCCCCCTATACGCAGTATTTT

d_call: TRBD1
clone_size: NA
j_call: TRBJ1-1
v_call: TRBV4-1
cdr3_aa: CASSQIQGANGNTEAFF
cdr3_nt: TGCGCCAGCAGCCAAATTCAGGGGGCGAACGGAAACACTGAAGCTTTCTTT

d_call: NA
clone_size: few
j_call: TRBJ1-1
v_call: TRBV4-3
cdr3_aa: CASSQTMNTEAFF
cdr3_nt: TGCGCCAGCAGCCAAACTATGAACACTGAAGCTTTCTTT

d_call: NA
clone_size: NA
j_call: TRBJ1-1
v_call: TRBV6-6
cdr3_aa: CASSLGGIATAEAFF
cdr3_nt: TGTGCCAGCAGTCTAGGTGGGATAGCAACGGCTGAAGCTTTCTTT

d_call: TRBD2
clone_size: many
j_call: TRBJ2-1
v_call: TRBV9
cdr3_aa: CASSVDVGLAINEQFF
cdr3_nt: TGTGCCAGCAGCGTAGACGTGGGACTAGCGATCAATGAGCAGTTCTTC